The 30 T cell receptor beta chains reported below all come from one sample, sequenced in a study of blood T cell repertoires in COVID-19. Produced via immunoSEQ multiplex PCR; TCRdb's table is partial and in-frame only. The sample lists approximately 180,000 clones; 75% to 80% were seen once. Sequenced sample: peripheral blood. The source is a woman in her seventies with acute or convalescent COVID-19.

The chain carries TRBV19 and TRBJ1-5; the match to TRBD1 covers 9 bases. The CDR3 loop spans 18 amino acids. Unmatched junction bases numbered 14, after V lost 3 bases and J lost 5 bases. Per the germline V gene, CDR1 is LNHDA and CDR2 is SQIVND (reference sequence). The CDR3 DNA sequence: TGTGCCAGTAGTATGGGGTTCTTGGGGACAGGGCAAGATCAGCCCCAGCATTTT. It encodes CASSMGFLGTGQDQPQHF.

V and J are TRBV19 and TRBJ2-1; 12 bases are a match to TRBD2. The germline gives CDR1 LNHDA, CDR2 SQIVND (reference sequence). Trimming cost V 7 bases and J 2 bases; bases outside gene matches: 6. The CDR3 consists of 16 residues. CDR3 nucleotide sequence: TGTGCCAGTATCACGACTAGCGGGAGTCCCTACAATGAGCAGTTCTTC. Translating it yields CASITTSGSPYNEQFF.

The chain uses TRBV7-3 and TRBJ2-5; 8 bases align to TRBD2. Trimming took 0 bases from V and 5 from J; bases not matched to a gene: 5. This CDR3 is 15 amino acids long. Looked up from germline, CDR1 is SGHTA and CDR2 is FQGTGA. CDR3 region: CASSLTGRAGETQYF. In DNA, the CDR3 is TGTGCCAGCAGCTTAACCGGGAGGGCCGGGGAGACCCAGTACTTC.

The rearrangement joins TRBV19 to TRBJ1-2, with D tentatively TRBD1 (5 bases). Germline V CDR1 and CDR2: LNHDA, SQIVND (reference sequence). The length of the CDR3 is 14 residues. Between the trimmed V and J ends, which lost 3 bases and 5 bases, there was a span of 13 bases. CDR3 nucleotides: TGTGCCAGTAGTATCCGGGACTCCTATTATGGCTACACCTTC. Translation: CASSIRDSYYGYTF.

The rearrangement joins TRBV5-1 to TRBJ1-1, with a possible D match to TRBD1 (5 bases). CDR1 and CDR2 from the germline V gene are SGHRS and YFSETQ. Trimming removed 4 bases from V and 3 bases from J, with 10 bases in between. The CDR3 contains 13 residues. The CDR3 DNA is TGCGCCAGCAGCCACACAGGAGACACTGAAGCTTTCTTT. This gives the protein CASSHTGDTEAFF.

The CDR3 here is CASSDWDRGVQPQHF. The CDR3 bases are TGTGCCAGCAGTGATTGGGACAGGGGGGTTCAGCCCCAGCATTTT. The chain carries TRBV2 and TRBJ1-5; TRBD1 aligns across 11 bases. The CDR3 consists of 15 residues. V lost 3 bases to trimming and J lost 6 bases; unmatched junction nucleotides: 4. CDR1 is SNHLY, CDR2 FYNNEI, per germline.

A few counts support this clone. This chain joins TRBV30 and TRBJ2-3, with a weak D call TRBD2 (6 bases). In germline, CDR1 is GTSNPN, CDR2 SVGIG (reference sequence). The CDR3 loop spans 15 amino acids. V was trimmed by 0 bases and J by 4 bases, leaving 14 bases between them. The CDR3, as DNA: TGTGCCTGGAGTGTAGTGGGGGGTTTGGCAGATACGCAGTATTTT. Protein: CAWSVVGGLADTQYF.

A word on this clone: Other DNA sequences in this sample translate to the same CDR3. CDR3 in amino acids: CASTGGANTGELFF. Here the CDR3 DNA reads TGTGCCAGCACGGGGGGCGCGAACACCGGGGAGCTGTTTTTT. The rearrangement joins TRBV9 to TRBJ2-2; the D gene is possibly TRBD2 (7 bases). The CDR3 contains 14 residues. The germline V gene has CDR1 SGDLS and CDR2 YYNGEE. V was cut by 6 bases and J by 0 bases, with 9 bases left in between. The full variable domain, completed using reference TRBV9 and TRBJ2-2, is DSGVTQTPKHLITATGQRVTLRCSPRSGDLSVYWYQQSLDQGLQFLIQYYNGEERAKGNILERFSAQQFPDLHSELNLSSLELGDSALYFCASTGGANTGELFFGEGSRLTVL.

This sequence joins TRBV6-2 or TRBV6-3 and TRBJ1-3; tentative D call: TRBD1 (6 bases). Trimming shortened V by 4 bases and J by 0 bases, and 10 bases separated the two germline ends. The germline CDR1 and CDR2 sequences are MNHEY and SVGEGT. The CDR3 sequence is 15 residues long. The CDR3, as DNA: TGTGCCAGCAGTTTACAGGGTTTCTCTGGAAACACCATATATTTT. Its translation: CASSLQGFSGNTIYF.

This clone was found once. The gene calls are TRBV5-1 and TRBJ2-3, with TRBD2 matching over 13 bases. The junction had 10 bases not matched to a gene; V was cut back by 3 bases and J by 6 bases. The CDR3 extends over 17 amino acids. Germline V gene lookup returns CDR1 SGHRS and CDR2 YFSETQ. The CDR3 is CASSSGLAGVESDTQYF. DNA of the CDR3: TGCGCCAGCAGCTCAGGACTAGCGGGAGTTGAGAGCGATACGCAGTATTTT.

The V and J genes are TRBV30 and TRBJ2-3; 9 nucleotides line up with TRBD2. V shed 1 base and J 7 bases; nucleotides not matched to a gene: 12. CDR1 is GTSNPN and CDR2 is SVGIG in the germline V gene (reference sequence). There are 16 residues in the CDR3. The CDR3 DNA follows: TGTGCCTGGAGTGAGGCTAGCGGGGCACGGGTGTATACGCAGTATTTT. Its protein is CAWSEASGARVYTQYF.

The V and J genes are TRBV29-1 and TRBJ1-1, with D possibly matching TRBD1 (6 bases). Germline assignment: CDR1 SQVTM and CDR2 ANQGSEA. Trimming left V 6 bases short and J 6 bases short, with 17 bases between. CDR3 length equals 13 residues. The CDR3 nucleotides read TGCAGCGTCCGACAGGATGACTGGGCTGAAGCTTTCTTT. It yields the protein CSVRQDDWAEAFF.

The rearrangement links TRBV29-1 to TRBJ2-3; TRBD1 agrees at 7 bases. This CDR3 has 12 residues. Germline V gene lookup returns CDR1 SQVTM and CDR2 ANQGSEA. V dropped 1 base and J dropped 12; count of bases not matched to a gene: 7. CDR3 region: CSVEGSQGSQYF. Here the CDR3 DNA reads TGCAGCGTTGAAGGCTCACAGGGGAGTCAGTATTTT.

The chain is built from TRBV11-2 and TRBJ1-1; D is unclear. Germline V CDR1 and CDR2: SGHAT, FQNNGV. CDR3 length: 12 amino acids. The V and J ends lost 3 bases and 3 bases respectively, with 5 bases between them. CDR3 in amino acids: CASSFGDTEAFF. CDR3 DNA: TGTGCCAGCAGCTTCGGGGACACTGAAGCTTTCTTT.

In DNA form, the CDR3 reads TGTGCCAGCAACGTCAGGCAGGGCTCGTACTATGGCTACACCTTC. Translating it yields CASNVRQGSYYGYTF. The rearrangement uses TRBV6-5 and TRBJ1-2; a possible D gene is TRBD1 (5 bases). Trimming stripped 7 bases from V and 3 bases from J, with 18 bases between. Germline V gene data show CDR1 as MNHEY and CDR2 as SVGAGI. The CDR3 is made up of 15 amino acids.

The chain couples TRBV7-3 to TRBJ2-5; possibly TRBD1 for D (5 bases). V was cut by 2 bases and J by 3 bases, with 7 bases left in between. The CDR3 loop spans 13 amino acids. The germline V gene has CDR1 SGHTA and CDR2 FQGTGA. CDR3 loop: CASSLDRKETQYF. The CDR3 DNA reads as TGTGCCAGCAGCTTAGACAGAAAAGAGACCCAGTACTTC.

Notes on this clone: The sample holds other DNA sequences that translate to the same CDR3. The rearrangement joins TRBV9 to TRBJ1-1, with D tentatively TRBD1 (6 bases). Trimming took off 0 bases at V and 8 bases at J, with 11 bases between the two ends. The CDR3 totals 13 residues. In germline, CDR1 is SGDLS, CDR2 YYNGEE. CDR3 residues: CASSVGTGTEAFF. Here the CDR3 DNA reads TGTGCCAGCAGCGTAGGAACGGGGACAGAAGCTTTCTTT.

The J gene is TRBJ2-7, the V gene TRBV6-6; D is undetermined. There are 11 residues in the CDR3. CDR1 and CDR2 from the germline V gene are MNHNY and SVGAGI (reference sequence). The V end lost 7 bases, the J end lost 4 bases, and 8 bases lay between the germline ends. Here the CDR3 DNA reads TGTGCCAGCACCTCGAGATACGAGCAGTACTTC. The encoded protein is CASTSRYEQYF.

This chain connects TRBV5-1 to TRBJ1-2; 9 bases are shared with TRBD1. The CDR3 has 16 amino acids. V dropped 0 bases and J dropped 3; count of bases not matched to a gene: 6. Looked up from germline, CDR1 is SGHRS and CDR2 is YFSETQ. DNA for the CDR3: TGCGCCAGCAGCTTGGCCGGGACAGGGCAATACTATGGCTACACCTTC. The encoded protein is CASSLAGTGQYYGYTF.

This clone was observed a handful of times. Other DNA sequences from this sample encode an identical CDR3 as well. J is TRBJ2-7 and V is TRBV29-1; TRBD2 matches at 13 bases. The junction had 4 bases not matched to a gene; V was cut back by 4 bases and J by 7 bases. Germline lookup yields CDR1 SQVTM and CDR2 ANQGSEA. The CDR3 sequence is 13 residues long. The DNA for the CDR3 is TGCAGCGTTGGGACTAGCGGGAGTTTGGAGCAGTACTTC. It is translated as CSVGTSGSLEQYF.

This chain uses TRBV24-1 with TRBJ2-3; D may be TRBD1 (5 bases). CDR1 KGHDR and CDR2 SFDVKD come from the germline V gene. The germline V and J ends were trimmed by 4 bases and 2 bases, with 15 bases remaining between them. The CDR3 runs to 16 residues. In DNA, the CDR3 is TGTGCCACCAGTGAGGATGGACAAGAGCCCACAGATACGCAGTATTTT. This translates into CATSEDGQEPTDTQYF.

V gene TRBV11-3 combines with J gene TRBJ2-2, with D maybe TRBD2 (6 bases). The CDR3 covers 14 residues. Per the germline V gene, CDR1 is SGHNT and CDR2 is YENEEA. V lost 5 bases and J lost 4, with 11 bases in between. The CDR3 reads CASSPKEGTGELFF. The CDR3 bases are TGTGCCAGCAGCCCTAAGGAGGGCACCGGGGAGCTGTTTTTT. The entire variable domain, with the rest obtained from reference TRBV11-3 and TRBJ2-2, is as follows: EAGVVQSPRYKIIEKKQPVAFWCNPISGHNTLYWYLQNLGQGPELLIRYENEEAVDDSQLPKDRFSAERLKGVDSTLKIQPAELGDSAVYLCASSPKEGTGELFFGEGSRLTVL.

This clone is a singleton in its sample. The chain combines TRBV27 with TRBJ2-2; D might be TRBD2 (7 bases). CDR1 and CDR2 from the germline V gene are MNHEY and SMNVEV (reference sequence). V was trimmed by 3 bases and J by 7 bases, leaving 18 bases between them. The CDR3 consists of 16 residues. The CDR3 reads CASSFTHRGADGELFF. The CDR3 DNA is TGTGCCAGCAGTTTCACCCACCGGGGGGCGGACGGGGAGCTGTTTTTT.

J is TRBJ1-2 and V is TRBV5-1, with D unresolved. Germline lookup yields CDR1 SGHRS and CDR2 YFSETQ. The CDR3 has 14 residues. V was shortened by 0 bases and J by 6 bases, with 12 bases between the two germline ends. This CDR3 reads CASSLVGWGDGYTF. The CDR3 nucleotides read TGCGCCAGCAGCTTGGTCGGGTGGGGAGATGGCTACACCTTC.

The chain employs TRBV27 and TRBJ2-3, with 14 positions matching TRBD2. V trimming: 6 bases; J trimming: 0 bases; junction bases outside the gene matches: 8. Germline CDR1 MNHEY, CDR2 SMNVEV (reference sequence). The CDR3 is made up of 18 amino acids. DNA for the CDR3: TGTGCCAGCAGAGGCGGACTAGCGGGAGGCCGGAGCACAGATACGCAGTATTTT. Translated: CASRGGLAGGRSTDTQYF.

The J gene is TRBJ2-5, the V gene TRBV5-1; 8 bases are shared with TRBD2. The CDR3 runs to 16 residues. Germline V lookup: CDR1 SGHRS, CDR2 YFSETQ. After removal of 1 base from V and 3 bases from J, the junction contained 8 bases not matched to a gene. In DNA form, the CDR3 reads TGCGCCAGCAGCTTGTTGCTAGCGGGCAACAAAGAGACCCAGTACTTC. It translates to CASSLLLAGNKETQYF.

This CDR3 is CASTLVGSTEAFF. The CDR3 nucleotides are TGTGCCAGCACTCTAGTCGGCAGCACTGAAGCTTTCTTT. This chain uses TRBV12-3 or TRBV12-4 with TRBJ1-1; D gene ambiguous. The V end lost 7 bases, the J end lost 4 bases, and 13 bases lay between the germline ends. This CDR3 contains 13 residues.

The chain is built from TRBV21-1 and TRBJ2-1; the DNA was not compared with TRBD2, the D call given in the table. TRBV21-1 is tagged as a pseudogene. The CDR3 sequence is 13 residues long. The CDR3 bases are TGTGCCACTCGGGAGACGGGGGACAATGAGCAGTTCTTC. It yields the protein CATRETGDNEQFF.

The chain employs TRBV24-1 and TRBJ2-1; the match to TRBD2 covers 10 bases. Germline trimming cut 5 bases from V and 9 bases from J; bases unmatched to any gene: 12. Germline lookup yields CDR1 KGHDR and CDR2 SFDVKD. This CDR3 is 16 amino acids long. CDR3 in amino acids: CATSVRLAGASGEQFF. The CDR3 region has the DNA TGTGCCACCAGTGTGCGCCTAGCGGGAGCATCGGGTGAGCAGTTCTTC.

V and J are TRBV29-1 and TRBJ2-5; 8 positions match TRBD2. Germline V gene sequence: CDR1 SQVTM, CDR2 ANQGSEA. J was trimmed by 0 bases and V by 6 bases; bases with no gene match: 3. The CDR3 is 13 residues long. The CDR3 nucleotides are TGCAGCGTACCGCGGGGGGACCAAGAGACCCAGTACTTC. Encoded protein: CSVPRGDQETQYF.